This T cell receptor beta chain was documented in a study of blood T cell repertoires in COVID-19. On the study more broadly: Sites in the United States, Italy and Spain provided acute and convalescent COVID-19 samples.

Seattle enrolled patients during active infection and tracked them longitudinally. With V trimmed by 4 bases and J by 1 base, 3 bases remained unmatched. The germline V gene has CDR1 MDHEN and CDR2 SYDVKM. CDR3 size: 15 residues. Only in-frame clones appear in the TCRdb table, and some are missing; sequencing was by immunoSEQ multiplex PCR. The sample shows 150,000 to 200,000 clones, around 74% of them seen only once. The specimen was peripheral blood. This TCR derives from a woman aged 55-75 years with COVID-19, enrolled during active disease. The V call is TRBV28, the J call TRBJ2-5; 10 bases align to TRBD2. CDR3 sequence reads: CASSSRLAGQETQYF. The CDR3 DNA reads as TGTGCCAGCAGTTCCCGACTAGCGGGCCAAGAGACCCAGTACTTC.